Following are 32 T cell receptor beta chains from one sample sequenced in a study of HIV-infected patients and healthy controls (dated by TCRdb to the mid-2010s). Library preparation employed 5' RACE. Instrument used: Illumina MiSeq. The raw public reads went through TCRdb reprocessing: fastp at Q25, MiXCR clone calling, in-frame beta chains kept. All rows with the same CDR3 protein become a single entry with the most common DNA and genes. The sample table contains some 17,000 distinct CDR3 sequences; only one count was recorded for about a sixth of them. Around 25% of the sample is in the top ten clones. Sequencing used CD8+ T cells from blood. Source of these receptors: a human donor in good health.

This clonotype was picked up many times. V and J are TRBV5-1 and TRBJ2-3; 8 bases are shared with TRBD1. The CDR3 consists of 14 residues. Looked up from germline, CDR1 is SGHRS and CDR2 is YFSETQ. Trimming removed 8 bases from V and 5 bases from J; junction bases left unmatched: 10. Written as DNA, the CDR3 is TGCGCCAGTTCAGGGGGCTTCTTTGGAGATACGCAGTATTTT. Residues: CASSGGFFGDTQYF.

The V call is TRBV20-1, the J call TRBJ2-6; D gene uncertain. The CDR3 has 16 residues. With 2 bases removed from V and 1 base from J, the gap between germline ends came to 12 bases. Germline CDR1 DFQATT, CDR2 SNEGSKA (reference sequence). The CDR3 DNA reads TGCAGTGCTAGAAATAGGTGGCTATCTGGGGCCAACGTCCTGACTTTC. Translation: CSARNRWLSGANVLTF.

This clonotype was detected only once. The final CDR3 position lacks the conserved phenylalanine or tryptophan, pointing to a likely read error. The rearrangement joins TRBV6-6 to TRBJ2-3; D might be TRBD2 (6 bases). The V gene's germline CDR1 is MNHNY and CDR2 SVGAGI (reference sequence). V was cut by 4 bases and J by 0 bases, with 11 bases left in between. The CDR3 consists of 15 residues. CDR3: CASSSPGLSTDTQYL. CDR3 in DNA: TGTGCCAGCAGTTCTCCGGGACTTAGCACAGATACGCAGTATTTG.

The chain uses TRBV6-2 or TRBV6-3 and TRBJ2-7; the match to TRBD2 covers 13 bases. Germline loops: CDR1 MNHEY, CDR2 SVGEGT. This CDR3 is built from 13 residues. V gave up 6 bases and J gave up 6 bases; unmatched junction bases: 2. CDR3 amino acids: CASSWTSGSEQYF. For the CDR3, the DNA is TGTGCCAGCAGCTGGACTAGCGGGAGCGAGCAGTACTTC.

The chain carries TRBV5-4 and TRBJ2-6; D uncertain. V shed 4 bases and J shed 3 bases, with 14 bases lying between them. Per germline, CDR1 SGHNT and CDR2 YYREEE (reference sequence). CDR3 size: 16 residues. CDR3 DNA: TGTGCCAGCAGCCCCTCGTATGGGGTTGGGGCCAACGTCCTGACTTTC. It translates to CASSPSYGVGANVLTF. The whole variable domain, filled in from reference TRBV5-4 and TRBJ2-6, reads ETGVTQSPTHLIKTRGQQVTLRCSSQSGHNTVSWYQQALGQGPQFIFQYYREEENGRGNFPPRFSGLQFPNYSSELNVNALELDDSALYLCASSPSYGVGANVLTFGAGSRLTVL.

This sequence joins TRBV6-2 or TRBV6-3 and TRBJ1-1; D remains unclear. The CDR3 loop spans 15 amino acids. Trimming removed 7 bases from V and 4 bases from J, with 19 bases in between. CDR1 and CDR2 (germline): MNHEY, SVGEGT. CDR3 protein: CASTWASFPGTEAFF. The CDR3 DNA reads TGTGCCAGCACTTGGGCCTCGTTCCCAGGCACTGAAGCTTTCTTT.

This clonotype has at least ten counts. This chain uses TRBV6-2 or TRBV6-3 with TRBJ1-1; D gene unclear. Germline V CDR1 and CDR2: MNHEY, SVGEGT. The V and J ends lost 2 bases and 2 bases respectively, with 9 bases between them. The CDR3 length is 14 residues. Written as DNA, the CDR3 is TGTGCCAGCAGTTACCCCGCGGCCAACACTGAAGCTTTCTTT. As protein: CASSYPAANTEAFF.

The chain employs TRBV9 and TRBJ2-5; D gene unclear. CDR3 size: 16 residues. In germline, CDR1 is SGDLS, CDR2 YYNGEE. V was clipped by 1 base and J by 0 bases, with 13 bases between them. CDR3 nucleotide sequence: TGTGCCAGCAGCGTATATAGCCTATCCCACCAAGAGACCCAGTACTTC. It translates to CASSVYSLSHQETQYF.

This clonotype occurred many times. This chain links TRBV24-1 with TRBJ1-1; D ambiguous. V dropped 7 bases and J dropped 0 bases, with 5 bases sitting between them. This CDR3 has 12 amino acids. CDR1 and CDR2 (germline): KGHDR, SFDVKD. CDR3 sequence (DNA): TGTGCCACCAGCGGGATGAACACTGAAGCTTTCTTT. It specifies CATSGMNTEAFF.

About this clonotype: This may be a read error: a much more frequent sequence differs by one nucleotide. The chain carries TRBV11-1 and TRBJ1-6; TRBD1 is a possible D gene (6 bases). This CDR3 comprises 15 residues. Germline assignment: CDR1 SGHAT and CDR2 FQDESV (reference sequence). V was pared by 3 bases and J by 7 bases, with 13 bases between. CDR3 nucleotide sequence: TGTGCCAGCAGCTTTGGGGGCCTAGACAATTCACCCCTCCACTTT. Translating gives CASSFGGLDNSPLHF.

This clonotype was seen at least ten times. The chain couples TRBV2 to TRBJ2-1, with D possibly being TRBD2 (5 bases). The CDR3 has 15 amino acids. V was pared by 2 bases and J by 3 bases, with 11 bases between. Germline V gene sequence: CDR1 SNHLY, CDR2 FYNNEI. The CDR3 loop reads CASSEWRAHYNEQFF. The CDR3 nucleotides read TGTGCCAGCAGTGAATGGCGGGCGCACTACAATGAGCAGTTCTTC.

There are many counts of this clonotype. The genes are TRBV6-6 and TRBJ2-1; 9 nucleotides agree with TRBD2. The germline gives CDR1 MNHNY, CDR2 SVGAGI (reference sequence). CDR3 size: 13 residues. The J segment lost 10 bases and the V segment lost 8 bases, leaving 9 bases of the junction unmatched. The CDR3 DNA follows: TGTGCCAGCCGGGCTAGCGGGGTACGAGAGCAGTTCTTC. Encoded protein: CASRASGVREQFF.

This clonotype was picked up a small number of times. CDR3: CASSPDDFGQNSPLHF. CDR3 DNA sequence: TGTGCCAGCAGCCCCGACGACTTCGGACAGAATTCACCCCTCCACTTT. The rearrangement joins TRBV4-2 to TRBJ1-6, with D tentatively TRBD1 (6 bases). CDR1 is LGHNA, CDR2 YNFKEQ, per germline. The CDR3 consists of 16 residues. Trimming removed 4 bases from V and 7 bases from J, with 17 bases in between.

In DNA form, the CDR3 reads TGTGCCAGTAAGCGTAGGAGGGGACACACCAATGAGCAGTTCTTC. It is translated as CASKRRRGHTNEQFF. J is TRBJ2-1 and V is TRBV21-1; the table's D gene call, TRBD1, was not cross checked with the DNA. TRBV21-1 is a pseudogene. The CDR3 totals 15 residues.

The chain links TRBV3-1 to TRBJ1-1; no definite D call. The CDR3 contains 16 residues. Trimming stripped 4 bases from V and 6 bases from J, with 21 bases between. Germline assignment: CDR1 LGHDT and CDR2 YNNKEL (reference sequence). The CDR3 sequence is CASSPLTGDLRAEAFF. CDR3 nucleotide sequence: TGTGCCAGCAGCCCTCTAACGGGAGATTTGCGGGCTGAAGCTTTCTTT. The whole variable domain, remainder taken from reference TRBV3-1 and TRBJ1-1, is DTAVSQTPKYLVTQMGNDKSIKCEQNLGHDTMYWYKQDSKKFLKIMFSYNNKELIINETVPNRFSPKSPDKAHLNLHINSLELGDSAVYFCASSPLTGDLRAEAFFGQGTRLTVV.

This chain links TRBV11-2 with TRBJ2-4; 7 nucleotides align to TRBD1. V lost 6 bases and J lost 9; bases outside the gene matches: 14. CDR3 length: 15 amino acids. Germline V gene data show CDR1 as SGHAT and CDR2 as FQNNGV. The CDR3 protein is CASSIAQGQESIQYF. CDR3 nucleotide sequence: TGTGCCAGCAGTATAGCCCAAGGACAGGAAAGCATTCAGTACTTC.

Only a few counts were recorded for this clonotype. The rearrangement joins TRBV2 to TRBJ1-4; 8 nucleotides align to TRBD1. The CDR3 is 17 residues long. With V trimmed by 8 bases and J by 0 bases, 11 bases remained unmatched. Germline values: CDR1 SNHLY, CDR2 FYNNEI. CDR3 region: CASQKTGVHATNEKLFF. CDR3 nucleotides: TGTGCCAGCCAAAAGACAGGGGTTCATGCAACTAATGAAAAACTGTTTTTT. Supplemented by reference TRBV2 and TRBJ1-4, the full variable domain reads EPEVTQTPSHQVTQMGQEVILRCVPISNHLYFYWYRQILGQKVEFLVSFYNNEISEKSEIFDDQFSVERPDGSNFTLKIRSTKLEDSAMYFCASQKTGVHATNEKLFFGSGTQLSVL.

This clonotype was picked up many times. CDR3 nucleotides: TGCGCCAGCAGCCAAGAACTAGATTTAGAGACCCAGTACTTC. It translates to CASSQELDLETQYF. The chain recombines TRBV4-3 with TRBJ2-5, with a weak D call TRBD2 (5 bases). The CDR3 runs to 14 residues. With 0 bases removed from V and 4 bases from J, the gap between germline ends came to 9 bases. Germline V gives CDR1 LGHNA, CDR2 YSLEER.

In this sample, this clonotype turned up many times. V and J are TRBV5-6 and TRBJ2-7; D perhaps matches TRBD2 (6 bases). This CDR3 spans 15 amino acids. CDR1 and CDR2 (germline): SGHDT, YYEEEE. V shed 4 bases and J shed 0 bases, with 14 bases lying between them. For the CDR3, the DNA is TGTGCCAGCAGCCTCCGGGACGGGAGCTCCTACGAGCAGTACTTC. Its translation is CASSLRDGSSYEQYF. The whole variable domain, filled in from reference TRBV5-6 and TRBJ2-7, reads DAGVTQSPTHLIKTRGQQVTLRCSPKSGHDTVSWYQQALGQGPQFIFQYYEEEERQRGNFPDRFSGHQFPNYSSELNVNALLLGDSALYLCASSLRDGSSYEQYFGPGTRLTVT.

This clonotype was seen only once. V is TRBV19 and J is TRBJ2-7; D not resolved. V lost 3 bases to trimming and J lost 6 bases, with 9 bases between them. The CDR3 sequence is 12 residues long. The V gene's germline CDR1 is LNHDA and CDR2 SQIVND (reference sequence). The CDR3 bases are TGTGCCAGTAGTATCGGCCAAAGCGAGCAGTACTTC. Its protein product is CASSIGQSEQYF.

CDR3 in amino acids: CSAREGLRFPEQYF. CDR3 DNA sequence: TGCAGTGCTAGAGAGGGGCTCCGGTTTCCCGAGCAGTACTTC. This chain connects TRBV20-1 to TRBJ2-7, with a possible D match to TRBD1 (5 bases). The CDR3 runs to 14 residues. The V and J ends lost 0 bases and 6 bases respectively, with 15 bases between them. CDR1 is DFQATT and CDR2 is SNEGSKA in the germline V gene (reference sequence).

The chain recombines TRBV20-1 with TRBJ2-7; D is perhaps TRBD2 (7 bases). CDR1 and CDR2 (germline): DFQATT, SNEGSKA (reference sequence). The length of the CDR3 is 14 residues. The ends were cut back, 3 bases at V and 4 bases at J, with 16 bases in the middle. CDR3 loop: CSARRGGATYEQYF. DNA of the CDR3: TGCAGTGCTAGGAGGGGGGGAGCCACTTACGAGCAGTACTTC.

This clonotype appeared many times. The chain joins TRBV3-1 to TRBJ2-2; D remains unclear. The CDR3 sequence is 11 residues long. With 3 bases removed from V and 5 bases from J, the gap between germline ends came to 1 base. In germline, CDR1 is LGHDT, CDR2 YNNKEL (reference sequence). CDR3 sequence: CASSQTGELFF. The CDR3 DNA reads as TGTGCCAGCAGCCAGACCGGGGAGCTGTTTTTT.

This clonotype was seen repeatedly, ten times or more. The chain joins TRBV19 to TRBJ1-1; D not resolved. V was shortened by 3 bases and J by 0 bases, with 11 bases between the two germline ends. Germline CDR1 reads LNHDA; CDR2 reads SQIVND (reference sequence). This CDR3 spans 15 amino acids. CDR3 in DNA: TGTGCCAGTAGTATGAAGGAGAACCTGAACACTGAAGCTTTCTTT. Its translation: CASSMKENLNTEAFF.

This clonotype was seen many times. The rearrangement links TRBV20-1 to TRBJ2-7; tentative D call: TRBD1 (6 bases). The CDR3 loop spans 13 amino acids. Germline loops: CDR1 DFQATT, CDR2 SNEGSKA (reference sequence). Trimming took 0 bases from V and 4 from J, leaving 10 bases between them. The CDR3 DNA reads as TGCAGTGCTAGAGACAGGACAGATTACGAGCAGTACTTC. Its protein product is CSARDRTDYEQYF.

The genes are TRBV4-3 and TRBJ2-7; TRBD1 matches 8 bases. V shed 2 bases and J 2 bases; nucleotides not matched to a gene: 5. Germline V gives CDR1 LGHNA, CDR2 YSLEER. The CDR3 consists of 15 residues. CDR3 bases: TGCGCCAGCAGCCAACTAACGACAGGGGCCTACGAGCAGTACTTC. It is translated as CASSQLTTGAYEQYF.

This sequence joins TRBV29-1 and TRBJ2-7, with no clear D. The CDR3 is 15 amino acids. CDR1 and CDR2 (germline): SQVTM, ANQGSEA. The V end was cut by 3 bases, the J end by 0 bases, with 15 bases between. CDR3 nucleotide sequence: TGCAGCGTTGAGGATACCGGAAGTCACTCCTACGAGCAGTACTTC. Its translation: CSVEDTGSHSYEQYF.

This clonotype was counted many times. The V gene is TRBV28, the J gene TRBJ2-2, with 9 bases that match TRBD1. The trim removed 2 bases at V and 6 bases at J, leaving 7 bases unmatched. The CDR3 extends over 16 amino acids. Germline values: CDR1 MDHEN, CDR2 SYDVKM. CDR3 sequence reads: CASSLVGTGRAGELFF. The CDR3 coding sequence is TGTGCCAGCAGTTTAGTAGGGACAGGGCGCGCCGGGGAGCTGTTTTTT.

The chain is built from TRBV25-1 and TRBJ1-1; no definite D call. V lost 0 bases, J lost 0 bases, and 8 bases lay in between. The CDR3 consists of 15 residues. CDR1 and CDR2 (germline): MGHDK, SYGVNS. CDR3 protein: CASSEYGQLNTEAFF. DNA of the CDR3: TGTGCCAGCAGTGAATATGGTCAGTTGAACACTGAAGCTTTCTTT.

The sample holds a few counts of this clonotype. This chain joins TRBV7-9 and TRBJ2-7; 8 nucleotides line up with TRBD2. The CDR3 has 15 residues. J gave up 5 bases and V 5 bases, and 11 bases lay outside the gene matches. Germline V gene sequence: CDR1 SEHNR, CDR2 FQNEAQ (reference sequence). Here the CDR3 DNA reads TGTGCCAGCAGCCCCGCCGGAGCGGGAGTAAACGAGCAGTACTTC. It translates to CASSPAGAGVNEQYF.

The V gene is TRBV7-9, the J gene TRBJ1-1; 7 nucleotides align to TRBD1. The CDR3 consists of 14 residues. The ends lost 4 bases at V and 7 bases at J; junction bases unmatched: 9. Germline V gene data show CDR1 as SEHNR and CDR2 as FQNEAQ (reference sequence). The DNA of the CDR3 is TGTGCCAGCAGCTCCGCGGGACAGACTTTTGAAGCTTTCTTT. Its protein is CASSSAGQTFEAFF.

This clonotype was detected many times. The rearrangement links TRBV7-2 to TRBJ2-1; TRBD2 might be the D (6 bases). Germline V gives CDR1 SGHTA, CDR2 FQGNSA. The length of the CDR3 is 14 residues. V lost 4 bases to trimming and J lost 3 bases, with 10 bases between them. CDR3 in amino acids: CASSSAGLYNEQFF. For the CDR3, the DNA is TGTGCCAGCAGCTCGGCGGGACTCTACAATGAGCAGTTCTTC.